This entry lists 28 T cell receptor beta chains sequenced from one sample in a study of lymphopenia after photon versus proton radiotherapy. The table came from immunoSEQ multiplex PCR; TCRdb's copy has only in-frame clones and leaves some out. This table holds roughly 45,000 clones, 65% to 90% found once. The input for sequencing was peripheral blood, taken from a patient treated with photon-based radiotherapy. The receptors were gathered from a man aged 40-49 years with gastric cancer.

This clone was seen just once. This CDR3 is CASTPGGGYSGNTIYF. CDR3 coding DNA: TGTGCCAGCACCCCAGGTGGGGGGTACTCTGGAAACACCATATATTTT. The J gene is TRBJ1-3, the V gene TRBV28; a possible D gene is TRBD1 (5 bases). Trimming removed 7 bases from V and 0 bases from J, with 16 bases in between. CDR1 and CDR2 from the germline V gene are MDHEN and SYDVKM. The CDR3 extends over 16 amino acids.

The rearrangement uses TRBV19 and TRBJ2-5; 8 bases are a match to TRBD1. V shed 3 bases, J shed 5 bases, and the junction held 8 bases outside the gene matches. This CDR3 contains 15 residues. Looked up from germline, CDR1 is LNHDA and CDR2 is SQIVND (reference sequence). CDR3 DNA: TGTGCCAGTAGTATTGGACAGGGTTTGGTGGAGACCCAGTACTTC. Translation: CASSIGQGLVETQYF.

This clone was seen a single time. The chain is built from TRBV7-6 and TRBJ2-1, with D unresolved. CDR1 is SGHVS, CDR2 FNYEAQ, per germline. The CDR3 runs 15 residues. V gave up 0 bases and J gave up 5 bases, with 11 bases separating them. DNA of the CDR3: TGTGCCAGCAGCTTAGCCCGGACGACCAACAATGAGCAGTTCTTC. Its protein product is CASSLARTTNNEQFF.

J is TRBJ2-7 and V is TRBV11-2, with no clear D. V was trimmed by 1 base and J by 0 bases, leaving 4 bases between them. This CDR3 region has 13 residues. Germline V gene sequence: CDR1 SGHAT, CDR2 FQNNGV. CDR3 region: CASSLAGSYEQYF. In nucleotides, the CDR3 is TGTGCCAGCAGCTTAGCCGGCTCCTACGAGCAGTACTTC.

The gene calls are TRBV7-3 and TRBJ2-1; no clear D gene. The germline gives CDR1 SGHTA, CDR2 FQGTGA. V dropped 6 bases and J dropped 0 bases, with 12 bases sitting between them. The CDR3 sequence is 15 residues long. The CDR3 loop reads CASSKDGSSYNEQFF. The CDR3 DNA is TGTGCCAGCAGTAAGGACGGTAGCTCCTACAATGAGCAGTTCTTC.

The chain has TRBV15 and TRBJ1-1; no definite D call. The CDR3 runs 13 residues. Between the trimmed V and J ends, which lost 1 base and 3 bases, there was a span of 6 bases. CDR1 LNHNV and CDR2 YYDKDF come from the germline V gene (reference sequence). This CDR3 reads CATSRGADTEAFF. The CDR3 DNA reads as TGTGCCACCAGCAGAGGGGCAGACACTGAAGCTTTCTTT.

The V gene is TRBV7-5, the J gene TRBJ2-6; no check of the table's D call, TRBD1, against the DNA was made. TRBV7-5 is classified as a pseudogene. CDR3 length equals 20 residues. The CDR3 spells CVRGGTGVVSLPSGANVLTF. The CDR3 coding sequence is TGTGTCAGAGGTGGGACAGGGGTCGTCAGCTTACCTTCTGGGGCCAACGTCCTGACTTTC.

This chain joins TRBV4-1 and TRBJ2-1; TRBD2 aligns across 10 bases. Germline V lookup: CDR1 MGHRA, CDR2 YSYEKL. This CDR3 contains 20 residues. V gave up 4 bases and J gave up 1 base; unmatched junction bases: 16. The CDR3 loop reads CASSRRVAGGPWGSYNEQFF. The CDR3 DNA follows: TGCGCCAGCAGCCGACGGGTAGCGGGGGGACCGTGGGGATCCTACAATGAGCAGTTCTTC.

The CDR3 reads CASSVNPQGREGRYTF. The CDR3 coding sequence is TGTGCCAGCAGCGTAAACCCGCAAGGAAGAGAGGGGCGCTACACCTTC. The gene calls are TRBV9 and TRBJ1-2, with D perhaps TRBD1 (5 bases). Trimming stripped 1 base from V and 9 bases from J, with 22 bases between. The length of the CDR3 is 16 residues. The germline CDR1 and CDR2 sequences are SGDLS and YYNGEE.

The chain links TRBV28 to TRBJ2-7; D may be TRBD1 (5 bases). CDR3 length: 17 residues. The V end lost 3 bases, the J end lost 0 bases, and 18 bases lay between the germline ends. Germline V gene sequence: CDR1 MDHEN, CDR2 SYDVKM. The CDR3: CASSFVIGASTSYEQYF. CDR3 sequence (DNA): TGTGCCAGCAGTTTTGTTATTGGGGCCTCCACCTCCTACGAGCAGTACTTC.

This sequence joins TRBV5-1 and TRBJ1-1; 10 bases align to TRBD1. The CDR3 is made up of 16 amino acids. J was trimmed by 3 bases and V by 4 bases; bases with no gene match: 9. Germline assignment: CDR1 SGHRS and CDR2 YFSETQ. CDR3 region: CASSVTGGRVDTEAFF. CDR3 bases: TGCGCCAGCAGCGTGACAGGGGGCCGCGTGGACACTGAAGCTTTCTTT.

The rearrangement uses TRBV18 and TRBJ1-1; D is possibly TRBD1 (5 bases). Trimming took off 2 bases at V and 0 bases at J, with 7 bases between the two ends. Germline V gene data show CDR1 as KGHSH and CDR2 as LQKENI. The CDR3 is 14 amino acids. The CDR3 DNA sequence: TGTGCCAGCTCACCAATGACAGTGAACACTGAAGCTTTCTTT. It translates to CASSPMTVNTEAFF.

The count of this clone is one. V and J are TRBV18 and TRBJ2-6; D uncertain. CDR1 and CDR2 from the germline V gene are KGHSH and LQKENI. This CDR3 has 14 amino acids. V lost 3 bases and J 0 bases, leaving 3 bases between the germline ends. CDR3 coding DNA: TGTGCCAGCTCACCGGACTCTGGGGCCAACGTCCTGACTTTC. This translates into CASSPDSGANVLTF.

The chain employs TRBV4-2 and TRBJ2-1; TRBD2 aligns across 9 bases. Trimming cost V 1 base and J 8 bases; bases outside gene matches: 9. Germline assignment: CDR1 LGHNA and CDR2 YNFKEQ. The CDR3 length is 16 residues. The CDR3 region has the DNA TGTGCCAGCAGCCAAGTAGGCGGGGGGGCCAGGGATGAGCAGTTCTTC. It specifies CASSQVGGGARDEQFF.

The V gene is TRBV6-6, the J gene TRBJ1-3; D might be TRBD1 (6 bases). Trimming took 5 bases from V and 0 from J, leaving 8 bases between them. The germline V gene encodes CDR1 MNHNY and CDR2 SVGAGI (reference sequence). The CDR3 length is 14 residues. The CDR3 bases are TGTGCCAGCAGTCTGGACAGCTCTGGAAACACCATATATTTT. This sequence encodes CASSLDSSGNTIYF.

The CDR3 loop reads CASNPTAGSYNEQFF. Written as DNA, the CDR3 is TGTGCCAGCAACCCCACCGCAGGTTCCTACAATGAGCAGTTCTTC. V usage is TRBV7-2 and J usage is TRBJ2-1; D remains ambiguous. Germline V CDR1 and CDR2: SGHTA, FQGNSA. V shed 7 bases and J shed 1 base, with 14 bases lying between them. The CDR3 runs 15 residues.

V is TRBV9 and J is TRBJ2-5; 14 bases are a match to TRBD2. Trimming took 3 bases from V and 5 from J; bases not matched to a gene: 9. Germline V gives CDR1 SGDLS, CDR2 YYNGEE. The CDR3 runs to 17 residues. CDR3 residues: CASSAAGTSGGGETQYF. Written as DNA, the CDR3 is TGTGCCAGCAGCGCGGCCGGGACTAGCGGGGGAGGCGAGACCCAGTACTTC.

The CDR3 region is CASSQDTTGDQPQHF. The CDR3 coding sequence is TGCGCCAGCAGCCAAGATACTACAGGGGACCAGCCCCAGCATTTT. The V gene is TRBV4-3, the J gene TRBJ1-5, with TRBD1 matching 7 bases. Germline loops: CDR1 LGHNA, CDR2 YSLEER. CDR3 length equals 15 residues. The ends lost 0 bases at V and 7 bases at J; junction bases unmatched: 6.

The rearrangement links TRBV6-6 to TRBJ1-5, with D uncertain. This CDR3 is 11 amino acids long. V lost 4 bases, J lost 5 bases, and 3 bases lay in between. Germline V gene lookup returns CDR1 MNHNY and CDR2 SVGAGI (reference sequence). CDR3 nucleotide sequence: TGTGCCAGCAGTTGGTATCAGCCCCAGCATTTT. Its translation is CASSWYQPQHF.

CDR3 in amino acids: CASSTGGGTYEQYF. Here the CDR3 DNA reads TGTGCCAGCAGCACCGGTGGCGGAACCTACGAGCAGTACTTC. The rearrangement uses TRBV6-5 and TRBJ2-7; the D is unclear. Trimming pared 6 bases from V and 2 bases from J, leaving 14 bases between. This CDR3 is built from 14 residues. Germline CDR1 is MNHEY and CDR2 is SVGAGI.

The chain combines TRBV4-1 with TRBJ2-7; 7 bases map to TRBD1. Germline V CDR1 and CDR2: MGHRA, YSYEKL. After removal of 2 bases from V and 4 bases from J, the junction contained 5 bases not matched to a gene. CDR3 length equals 14 residues. DNA for the CDR3: TGCGCCAGCAGCCAAACCTCGGACAGGTACGAGCAGTACTTC. Translation gives CASSQTSDRYEQYF.

This rearrangement joins TRBV13 to TRBJ2-7, with a tentative D call TRBD2 (5 bases). Deletions cut 6 bases from V and 1 base from J, with 10 bases between. The CDR3 covers 13 residues. Per the germline V gene, CDR1 is PRHDT and CDR2 is FYEKMQ (reference sequence). CDR3 residues: CASRRELSYEQYF. In DNA, the CDR3 is TGTGCCAGCAGAAGGGAGCTTTCCTACGAGCAGTACTTC.

This clone was counted a single time. The chain has TRBV18 and TRBJ2-5; D is ambiguous. The CDR3 has 14 residues. V lost 0 bases to trimming and J lost 5 bases, with 10 bases between them. Germline-derived CDR1 and CDR2 are KGHSH and LQKENI. DNA for the CDR3: TGTGCCAGCTCACCACCTACCCTGGACGAGACCCAGTACTTC. It yields the protein CASSPPTLDETQYF.

The chain combines TRBV5-1 with TRBJ2-7; D may be TRBD2 (5 bases). CDR3 length: 13 residues. The ends were cut back, 4 bases at V and 2 bases at J, with 10 bases in the middle. From germline, CDR1 is SGHRS and CDR2 YFSETQ. The CDR3 loop reads CASSPSGAYEQYF. For the CDR3, the DNA is TGCGCCAGCAGCCCGTCCGGGGCCTACGAGCAGTACTTC.

V is TRBV6-5 and J is TRBJ1-2, with TRBD1 matching 7 bases. Germline-derived CDR1 and CDR2 are MNHEY and SVGAGI. CDR3 length equals 13 residues. The V gene end was trimmed by 6 bases and the J gene end by 4 bases; junction bases not matched to a gene: 5. The CDR3 sequence is CASRNRGFYGYTF. CDR3 in DNA: TGTGCCAGCAGAAACAGGGGCTTCTATGGCTACACCTTC.

J is TRBJ1-2 and V is TRBV6-1; 7 bases match TRBD1. The CDR3 has 16 residues. Germline loops: CDR1 MNHNS, CDR2 SASEGT. The trim removed 3 bases at V and 5 bases at J, leaving 12 bases unmatched. CDR3 region: CASSDPRFLTGYGYTF. CDR3 in DNA: TGTGCCAGCAGTGACCCCCGTTTCCTGACAGGGTATGGCTACACCTTC.

The genes are TRBV7-2 and TRBJ1-6; the match to TRBD1 covers 8 bases. The CDR3 is 15 amino acids. Trimming at V came to 4 bases and at J to 10 bases, leaving 9 bases not matched to a gene. The germline V gene encodes CDR1 SGHTA and CDR2 FQGNSA. This CDR3 reads CASSYRTGTGSPLHF. CDR3 DNA: TGTGCCAGCAGCTACAGGACAGGGACGGGATCACCCCTCCACTTT.

This clone has only one observation. The chain recombines TRBV6-1 with TRBJ2-2; 7 nucleotides line up with TRBD1. J gave up 0 bases and V 0 bases, and 7 bases lay outside the gene matches. CDR3 size: 18 residues. The germline gives CDR1 MNHNS, CDR2 SASEGT. This chain's CDR3 is CASSEARIGGANTGELFF. Here the CDR3 DNA reads TGTGCCAGCAGTGAAGCAAGAATAGGGGGCGCGAACACCGGGGAGCTGTTTTTT.